A single sample gave rise to the 4 T cell receptor beta chains below, sequenced in a study of OX40 agonist ivuxolimab in advanced cancers. Sequenced by immunoSEQ multiplex PCR; TCRdb stores in-frame clones only, minus some. The repertoire includes 99,000 or so clones, approximately 94% of them detected once, and around 0.17% sits in the top ten. This specimen was CD4+ or CD8+ T cells sorted from blood, taken in a trial of the OX40 agonist ivuxolimab. These receptors were obtained from an adult with an advanced solid tumor such as melanoma, head and neck, liver or kidney cancer.

The chain employs TRBV7-2 and TRBJ1-2, with no clear D. Trimming took 4 bases from V and 4 from J, leaving 7 bases between them. The CDR3 spans 12 residues. Germline V gene data show CDR1 as SGHTA and CDR2 as FQGNSA. CDR3 region: CASSSGGYGYTF. CDR3 sequence (DNA): TGTGCCAGCAGCTCGGGTGGCTATGGCTACACCTTC. The full variable domain, with the rest looked up from reference TRBV7-2 and TRBJ1-2, is GAGVSQSPSNKVTEKGKDVELRCDPISGHTALYWYRQSLGQGLEFLIYFQGNSAPDKSGLPSDRFSAERTGGSVSTLTIQRTQQEDSAVYLCASSSGGYGYTFGSGTRLTVV.

The chain links TRBV5-4 to TRBJ2-3, with 8 nucleotides matching TRBD2. Germline lookup yields CDR1 SGHNT and CDR2 YYREEE (reference sequence). The CDR3 length is 15 residues. J lost 2 bases, V lost 1 base, and 3 bases had no gene match. CDR3 sequence reads: CASSLTSGTTDTQYF. DNA for the CDR3: TGTGCCAGCAGCTTGACTAGCGGTACCACAGATACGCAGTATTTT. Based on the CDR3 plus reference TRBV5-4 and TRBJ2-3, the full variable domain is ETGVTQSPTHLIKTRGQQVTLRCSSQSGHNTVSWYQQALGQGPQFIFQYYREEENGRGNFPPRFSGLQFPNYSSELNVNALELDDSALYLCASSLTSGTTDTQYFGPGTRLTVL.

This sequence joins TRBV11-2 and TRBJ1-2, with 12 nucleotides matching TRBD1. Germline V gene data show CDR1 as SGHAT and CDR2 as FQNNGV. V was clipped by 5 bases and J by 7 bases; unmatched bases: 14. The CDR3 is made up of 17 amino acids. This CDR3 is CASSKGRGTGGTGGYTF. The CDR3 DNA follows: TGTGCCAGCAGCAAAGGGCGTGGGACAGGGGGCACGGGTGGCTACACCTTC.

This clone was observed a single time. The chain has TRBV9 and TRBJ2-2, with D perhaps TRBD1 (5 bases). Trimming cost V 4 bases and J 4 bases, with 17 bases left between them. The CDR3 runs 16 residues. Germline V lookup: CDR1 SGDLS, CDR2 YYNGEE. Written as DNA, the CDR3 is TGTGCCAGCAGCCCCCTGGCAGGGTTGGGCACCGGGGAGCTGTTTTTT. Translated, it gives CASSPLAGLGTGELFF.